What follows are 19 T cell receptor beta chains derived from one specimen sequenced in a study of T cell responses to AZD1222 COVID-19 vaccine. Here immunoSEQ multiplex PCR was the method, and the copy in TCRdb shows in-frame clones only, minus some. This sample has 100,000 to 150,000 clones, with more than 70% found just once. The sample here was peripheral blood, taken on day 0 of AZD1222 vaccination. These receptors all stem from an adult in good health.

This chain connects TRBV28 to TRBJ2-5; 8 positions agree with TRBD1. Germline assignment: CDR1 MDHEN and CDR2 SYDVKM. This CDR3 has 13 amino acids. The ends lost 6 bases at V and 6 bases at J; junction bases unmatched: 6. The CDR3: CASSSGQGQTQYF. Here the CDR3 DNA reads TGTGCCAGCAGCTCAGGACAGGGACAGACCCAGTACTTC.

This chain links TRBV5-4 with TRBJ2-7; maybe TRBD1 (6 bases). CDR1 SGHNT and CDR2 YYREEE come from the germline V gene (reference sequence). The CDR3 is 15 amino acids. V was cut by 4 bases and J by 7 bases, with 21 bases left in between. The CDR3 is CASSHTRDTPREQYF. DNA of the CDR3: TGTGCCAGCAGCCACACCCGGGACACCCCTCGAGAGCAGTACTTC.

V and J are TRBV24-1 and TRBJ2-2, with 9 bases aligning to TRBD1. CDR1 and CDR2 (germline): KGHDR, SFDVKD. This CDR3 spans 17 amino acids. Germline trimming cut 3 bases from V and 0 bases from J; bases unmatched to any gene: 4. CDR3 in amino acids: CATSDGDRDSNTGELFF. CDR3 DNA sequence: TGTGCCACCAGTGATGGGGACAGGGATTCGAACACCGGGGAGCTGTTTTTT.

The rearrangement uses TRBV6-5 and TRBJ1-5; 7 bases match TRBD1. Per germline, CDR1 MNHEY and CDR2 SVGAGI. The CDR3 has 14 amino acids. Trimming cost V 4 bases and J 3 bases; bases outside gene matches: 3. DNA for the CDR3: TGTGCCAGCAGTTTGACAGGGATCAATCAGCCCCAGCATTTT. It encodes CASSLTGINQPQHF.

The chain uses TRBV10-3 and TRBJ2-5; 7 nucleotides align to TRBD1. Germline V gene data show CDR1 as ENHRY and CDR2 as SYGVKD. After removal of 4 bases from V and 2 bases from J, the junction contained 10 bases not matched to a gene. CDR3 length: 16 amino acids. CDR3 protein: CAISVGGSYEQETQYF. In DNA, the CDR3 is TGTGCCATCAGTGTAGGGGGCTCTTATGAGCAAGAGACCCAGTACTTC.

The J gene is TRBJ2-2, the V gene TRBV5-1; tentatively, D is TRBD1 (5 bases). This CDR3 spans 17 amino acids. Between the trimmed V and J ends, which lost 0 bases and 4 bases, there was a span of 16 bases. Per germline, CDR1 SGHRS and CDR2 YFSETQ. The CDR3 DNA reads as TGCGCCAGCAGCTTGGCCTCAAGGGGCCAGGTCACCGGGGAGCTGTTTTTT. This sequence encodes CASSLASRGQVTGELFF.

This chain links TRBV4-1 with TRBJ1-4; 11 bases agree with TRBD1. V shed 0 bases, J shed 9 bases, and the junction held 3 bases outside the gene matches. Per germline, CDR1 MGHRA and CDR2 YSYEKL. The CDR3 runs 15 residues. The CDR3 protein is CASSQEWTGGKKLFF. The CDR3 DNA follows: TGCGCCAGCAGCCAAGAATGGACAGGGGGCAAAAAACTGTTTTTT.

The CDR3 bases are TGTGCCAGCAGCCTTCAAGGTGGGGGCGGCGGAAGACTGTTTTTT. It is translated as CASSLQGGGGGRLFF. The chain links TRBV9 to TRBJ1-4, with D possibly matching TRBD1 (6 bases). The CDR3 contains 15 residues. Trimming removed 4 bases at V and 13 bases at J, with 23 bases between. Germline V lookup: CDR1 SGDLS, CDR2 YYNGEE.

The rearrangement joins TRBV27 to TRBJ2-2; 8 bases align to TRBD2. Germline trimming cut 3 bases from V and 4 bases from J; bases unmatched to any gene: 1. The CDR3 consists of 14 residues. Germline CDR1 MNHEY, CDR2 SMNVEV (reference sequence). CDR3: CASSFLAGTGELFF. The CDR3, as DNA: TGTGCCAGCAGTTTCCTAGCGGGCACCGGGGAGCTGTTTTTT.

V usage is TRBV30 and J usage is TRBJ1-5; D gene uncertain. Germline CDR1 reads GTSNPN; CDR2 reads SVGIG (reference sequence). The CDR3 spans 14 residues. The V and J ends lost 0 bases and 0 bases respectively, with 6 bases between them. CDR3 protein: CAWSVAYSNQPQHF. In DNA, the CDR3 is TGTGCCTGGAGTGTAGCCTATAGCAATCAGCCCCAGCATTTT. Combining the CDR3 with reference TRBV30 and TRBJ1-5 gives the whole variable domain SQTIHQWPATLVQPVGSPLSLECTVEGTSNPNLYWYRQAAGRGLQLLFYSVGIGQISSEVPQNLSASRPQDRQFILSSKKLLLSDSGFYLCAWSVAYSNQPQHFGDGTRLSIL.

V usage is TRBV5-1 and J usage is TRBJ2-7; D might be TRBD1 (6 bases). Per the germline V gene, CDR1 is SGHRS and CDR2 is YFSETQ. CDR3 length: 15 residues. Trimming took 0 bases from V and 2 from J, leaving 12 bases between them. The CDR3: CASSLDRDNTYEQYF. CDR3 DNA sequence: TGCGCCAGCAGCTTGGATAGGGACAACACCTACGAGCAGTACTTC. The full variable domain, with the rest looked up from reference TRBV5-1 and TRBJ2-7, is KAGVTQTPRYLIKTRGQQVTLSCSPISGHRSVSWYQQTPGQGLQFLFEYFSETQRNKGNFPGRFSGRQFSNSRSEMNVSTLELGDSALYLCASSLDRDNTYEQYFGPGTRLTVT.

CDR3: CASSPPGGGQPGELFF. The CDR3 DNA reads as TGTGCCAGCAGCCCACCAGGGGGGGGCCAGCCCGGGGAGCTGTTTTTT. This chain connects TRBV13 to TRBJ2-2; D might be TRBD1 or TRBD2, each matching 7 bases. CDR1 is PRHDT, CDR2 FYEKMQ, per germline (reference sequence). The V end lost 5 bases, the J end lost 6 bases, and 19 bases lay between the germline ends. The length of the CDR3 is 16 residues.

V and J are TRBV15 and TRBJ2-1; 9 bases map to TRBD2. Per the germline V gene, CDR1 is LNHNV and CDR2 is YYDKDF (reference sequence). CDR3 size: 15 residues. V lost 1 base and J lost 7; bases outside the gene matches: 5. The CDR3 loop reads CATSRASGTWNEQFF. CDR3 nucleotide sequence: TGTGCCACCAGCAGAGCTAGCGGGACGTGGAATGAGCAGTTCTTC. The variable domain in full, with the rest retrieved from reference TRBV15 and TRBJ2-1, is DAMVIQNPRYQVTQFGKPVTLSCSQTLNHNVMYWYQQKSSQAPKLLFHYYDKDFNNEADTPDNFQSRRPNTSFCFLDIRSPGLGDTAMYLCATSRASGTWNEQFFGPGTRLTVL.

The chain uses TRBV7-2 and TRBJ1-6; 7 bases agree with TRBD1. The V segment lost 4 bases and the J segment 5 bases; nucleotides outside the gene matches: 11. The germline V gene encodes CDR1 SGHTA and CDR2 FQGNSA. The CDR3 contains 17 residues. CDR3 coding DNA: TGTGCCAGCAGCTATACAGGGGCGCAGGCTAATAATTCACCCCTCCACTTT. Its translation: CASSYTGAQANNSPLHF.

This clone appeared a few times. The V call is TRBV29-1, the J call TRBJ2-7; no clear D gene. V lost 4 bases to trimming and J lost 3 bases, with 13 bases between them. The V gene's germline CDR1 is SQVTM and CDR2 ANQGSEA. The CDR3 is 13 residues long. Here the CDR3 DNA reads TGCAGCGTTGGTCAGACAAATAGCTACGAGCAGTACTTC. Translation gives CSVGQTNSYEQYF.

The chain employs TRBV15 and TRBJ2-7, with 8 bases aligning to TRBD2. Germline V gene lookup returns CDR1 LNHNV and CDR2 YYDKDF (reference sequence). CDR3 size: 17 residues. The junction had 13 bases not matched to a gene; V was cut back by 2 bases and J by 4 bases. The CDR3 DNA sequence: TGTGCCACCAGCAGATCGGGAGACAGCGGGAGTGGGTACGAGCAGTACTTC. Residues: CATSRSGDSGSGYEQYF.

The table lists this clone with a count of one. V usage is TRBV28 and J usage is TRBJ2-2; unclear D gene. V shed 10 bases and J shed 0 bases, with 12 bases lying between them. Per germline, CDR1 MDHEN and CDR2 SYDVKM. The CDR3 runs 14 residues. The CDR3 sequence is CAIPGKANTGELFF. The CDR3 region has the DNA TGTGCCATCCCAGGAAAAGCGAACACCGGGGAGCTGTTTTTT.

This clone was recorded once. V is TRBV5-6 and J is TRBJ1-2; D is uncertain. The CDR3 length is 14 residues. Trimming left V 4 bases short and J 4 bases short, with 14 bases between. Germline V gene data show CDR1 as SGHDT and CDR2 as YYEEEE. In DNA, the CDR3 is TGTGCCAGCAGCCCGGAACGGGCAATCTATGGCTACACCTTC. Residues: CASSPERAIYGYTF.

The J gene is TRBJ2-2, the V gene TRBV11-2; D is unclear. This CDR3 is 12 amino acids long. The germline V gene encodes CDR1 SGHAT and CDR2 FQNNGV. Trimming shortened V by 8 bases and J by 5 bases, and 9 bases separated the two germline ends. The CDR3 sequence is CASLEITGELFF. The CDR3 DNA is TGTGCCAGCCTGGAGATTACCGGGGAGCTGTTTTTT. The full variable domain, rest sourced from reference TRBV11-2 and TRBJ2-2, is EAGVAQSPRYKIIEKRQSVAFWCNPISGHATLYWYQQILGQGPKLLIQFQNNGVVDDSQLPKDRFSAERLKGVDSTLKIQPAKLEDSAVYLCASLEITGELFFGEGSRLTVL.